Presented here are 28 T cell receptor beta chains from one specimen sequenced in a study of radiotherapy plus CTLA-4 blockade in lung cancer (dated by TCRdb to the late 2010s). The library was built by means of the immunoSEQ multiplex PCR assay. The source is immuneACCESS, and TCRdb retained only in-frame sequences with V and J called. Part of the clones is not carried over; for the studies checked, unresolved V genes explain less than half of this, and the remainder is unexplained. Recorded for this sample are 51,000 or so clones; around nine tenths of them occurred a single time. Of the sample, 7.8% falls within the top ten clones. The sample was peripheral blood, taken from a patient treated with radiotherapy plus ipilimumab. These receptors were obtained from a human donor with non-small cell lung cancer whose response to radiotherapy plus ipilimumab could not be evaluated.

The chain links TRBV4-3 to TRBJ2-5; D is uncertain. CDR1 is LGHNA and CDR2 is YSLEER in the germline V gene. With 4 bases removed from V and 2 bases from J, the gap between germline ends came to 11 bases. This CDR3 region has 14 residues. CDR3 sequence reads: CASSRNSEQETQYF. The CDR3 DNA is TGCGCCAGCAGCCGTAACAGTGAACAAGAGACCCAGTACTTC.

This chain links TRBV29-1 with TRBJ1-2; D is uncertain. The CDR3 is made up of 14 amino acids. CDR1 is SQVTM, CDR2 ANQGSEA, per germline. V lost 0 bases and J lost 7, with 15 bases in between. The CDR3 DNA follows: TGCAGCGTTGAAGATCTTTGGTCCCCGCGTGGCTACACCTTC. This codes for CSVEDLWSPRGYTF.

The V and J genes are TRBV7-2 and TRBJ2-7; D is undetermined. The germline V gene encodes CDR1 SGHTA and CDR2 FQGNSA. Between the trimmed V and J ends, which lost 4 bases and 0 bases, there was a span of 4 bases. The CDR3 is 12 amino acids. The CDR3 reads CASSSLSYEQYF. The DNA of the CDR3 is TGTGCCAGCAGCTCCCTCTCCTACGAGCAGTACTTC.

The chain combines TRBV5-7 with TRBJ2-7, with no clear D. Being an ORF, TRBV5-7 has a function that is uncertain. V lost 5 bases, J lost 3 bases, and 18 bases lay in between. The CDR3 runs 15 residues. CDR3 residues: CASSYHSPFCYEQYF. In DNA, the CDR3 is TGTGCCAGCAGTTACCACTCCCCTTTTTGCTACGAGCAGTACTTC.

The rearrangement links TRBV2 to TRBJ1-2; 9 nucleotides align to TRBD1. The CDR3 contains 15 residues. The V and J ends lost 4 bases and 6 bases, in that order; junction bases with no gene match: 9. Germline V gives CDR1 SNHLY, CDR2 FYNNEI. The CDR3 sequence: CASSASTGGADGYTF. CDR3 DNA sequence: TGTGCCAGCAGTGCCTCGACAGGGGGGGCGGATGGCTACACCTTC.

This clone was detected only a few times. The chain links TRBV6-5 to TRBJ2-1; TRBD2 agrees at 8 bases. The V segment lost 4 bases and the J segment 9 bases; nucleotides outside the gene matches: 11. The germline CDR1 and CDR2 sequences are MNHEY and SVGAGI. CDR3 length: 15 amino acids. CDR3 nucleotide sequence: TGTGCCAGCAGTTTTCCGGGAGGGCCGGGGAGTGAGCAGTTCTTC. This encodes CASSFPGGPGSEQFF.

This clone was seen a few times. V usage is TRBV19 and J usage is TRBJ1-1; D is uncertain. Per the germline V gene, CDR1 is LNHDA and CDR2 is SQIVND (reference sequence). CDR3 length: 14 amino acids. V gave up 5 bases and J gave up 2 bases, with 12 bases separating them. CDR3 protein: CASSAAHINTEAFF. As DNA, the CDR3 is TGTGCCAGTAGTGCGGCCCATATCAACACTGAAGCTTTCTTT.

J is TRBJ2-3 and V is TRBV2, with TRBD2 identical over 11 bases. V was clipped by 4 bases and J by 8 bases; unmatched bases: 8. In germline, CDR1 is SNHLY, CDR2 FYNNEI. This CDR3 has 15 amino acids. CDR3 sequence (DNA): TGTGCCAGCAGTGGGGTACTAGCGGGAGTTGTTACGCAGTATTTT. Its protein product is CASSGVLAGVVTQYF.

Only one count was recorded for this clone. The chain combines TRBV19 with TRBJ2-2, with D perhaps TRBD1 (6 bases). Looked up from germline, CDR1 is LNHDA and CDR2 is SQIVND (reference sequence). The V end lost 7 bases, the J end lost 2 bases, and 11 bases lay between the germline ends. The CDR3 extends over 14 amino acids. CDR3 nucleotides: TGTGCCAGTACGGCAGGGGCCAACACCGGGGAGCTGTTTTTT. Its translation is CASTAGANTGELFF. Full variable domain (rest looked up from reference TRBV19 and TRBJ2-2): DGGITQSPKYLFRKEGQNVTLSCEQNLNHDAMYWYRQDPGQGLRLIYYSQIVNDFQKGDIAEGYSVSREKKESFPLTVTSAQKNPTAFYLCASTAGANTGELFFGEGSRLTVL.

V and J are TRBV2 and TRBJ2-7; TRBD1 agrees at 8 bases. CDR1 and CDR2 from the germline V gene are SNHLY and FYNNEI. V dropped 8 bases and J dropped 1; count of bases not matched to a gene: 4. The CDR3 runs to 13 residues. As DNA, the CDR3 is TGTGCCAGCCACCGGGACAGGTCCTACGAGCAGTACTTC. Its protein is CASHRDRSYEQYF.

J is TRBJ1-4 and V is TRBV6-4; D gene unclear. CDR3 length equals 15 residues. V shed 0 bases and J shed 8 bases, with 13 bases lying between them. CDR1 MRHNA and CDR2 SNTAGT come from the germline V gene. This CDR3 is CASSDSIGVGEKLFF. The CDR3 region has the DNA TGTGCCAGCAGTGACTCGATCGGGGTAGGAGAAAAACTGTTTTTT.

The chain links TRBV11-2 to TRBJ2-3; D gene ambiguous. Between the trimmed V and J ends, which lost 5 bases and 6 bases, there was a span of 9 bases. Germline CDR1 is SGHAT and CDR2 is FQNNGV. The CDR3 runs 12 residues. The CDR3 loop is CASSLPPDTQYF. Written as DNA, the CDR3 is TGTGCCAGCAGCCTCCCCCCGGATACGCAGTATTTT.

This rearrangement joins TRBV4-3 to TRBJ1-5, with a possible D match to TRBD1 (5 bases). Trimming removed 0 bases at V and 4 bases at J, with 16 bases between. This CDR3 comprises 17 residues. Looked up from germline, CDR1 is LGHNA and CDR2 is YSLEER. CDR3 loop: CASSQDPGLGGNQPQHF. The CDR3 DNA sequence: TGCGCCAGCAGCCAAGATCCAGGGCTGGGGGGTAATCAGCCCCAGCATTTT.

The chain links TRBV28 to TRBJ2-3; 8 nucleotides align to TRBD1. Germline CDR1 is MDHEN and CDR2 is SYDVKM. This CDR3 spans 13 amino acids. V was pared by 6 bases and J by 6 bases, with 5 bases of the junction left unmatched. CDR3 bases: TGTGCCAGCAGCCTGCAGGGGGCGGATACGCAGTATTTT. It specifies CASSLQGADTQYF.

This rearrangement joins TRBV7-9 to TRBJ2-2, with TRBD2 matching over 8 bases. The CDR3 contains 16 residues. Per the germline V gene, CDR1 is SEHNR and CDR2 is FQNEAQ (reference sequence). The J segment lost 7 bases and the V segment lost 3 bases, leaving 10 bases of the junction unmatched. DNA for the CDR3: TGTGCCAGCAGCTTTGGGGGACTAGGGAAGAGCGGGGAGCTGTTTTTT. Its translation: CASSFGGLGKSGELFF.

This clone was counted a single time. The chain has TRBV27 and TRBJ2-2; D perhaps matches TRBD1 (6 bases). The CDR3 spans 15 residues. Germline V gene data show CDR1 as MNHEY and CDR2 as SMNVEV (reference sequence). Trimming removed 3 bases at V and 1 base at J, with 9 bases between. The CDR3 here is CASSLGAQNTGELFF. CDR3 nucleotide sequence: TGTGCCAGCAGTTTGGGGGCGCAGAACACCGGGGAGCTGTTTTTT.

The chain is built from TRBV10-3 and TRBJ2-7; 7 nucleotides match TRBD2. Germline-derived CDR1 and CDR2 are ENHRY and SYGVKD. The CDR3 consists of 11 residues. Trimming cost V 5 bases and J 10 bases; bases outside gene matches: 5. The CDR3 region is CAISPGTIQYF. The CDR3 DNA reads TGTGCCATCAGTCCCGGGACTATACAGTACTTC.

The chain recombines TRBV6-5 with TRBJ1-1; 8 bases align to TRBD1. Germline V CDR1 and CDR2: MNHEY, SVGAGI. The CDR3 consists of 14 residues. With 5 bases clipped from V and 1 base from J, the junction kept 3 bases outside the gene matches. DNA of the CDR3: TGTGCCAGCAGTGGCGGACAGGGGAACACTGAAGCTTTCTTT. It specifies CASSGGQGNTEAFF.

CDR3 in amino acids: CASSLDASPDTQYF. The DNA of the CDR3 is TGTGCCAGCAGCTTAGATGCGAGCCCAGATACGCAGTATTTT. This chain connects TRBV7-2 to TRBJ2-3, with D unclear. V gave up 1 base and J gave up 4 bases, with 9 bases separating them. Looked up from germline, CDR1 is SGHTA and CDR2 is FQGNSA. This CDR3 comprises 14 residues.

The CDR3 protein is CASSIGPGETQYF. CDR3 DNA: TGCGCCAGCAGCATCGGGCCGGGGGAGACCCAGTACTTC. This sequence joins TRBV5-1 and TRBJ2-5; tentative D call: TRBD2 (5 bases). V shed 4 bases and J shed 5 bases, with 12 bases lying between them. CDR1 and CDR2 (germline): SGHRS, YFSETQ. The length of the CDR3 is 13 residues.

The chain carries TRBV7-9 and TRBJ2-7, with 11 nucleotides matching TRBD2. With 5 bases clipped from V and 3 bases from J, the junction kept 6 bases outside the gene matches. The CDR3 spans 15 residues. Germline V gene data show CDR1 as SEHNR and CDR2 as FQNEAQ (reference sequence). The CDR3 spells CASSLRTSGFYEQYF. The CDR3 coding sequence is TGTGCCAGCAGCCTTAGGACTAGCGGGTTCTACGAGCAGTACTTC.

This clone was seen only once. The genes are TRBV5-4 and TRBJ2-7; 7 positions match TRBD1. The germline gives CDR1 SGHNT, CDR2 YYREEE (reference sequence). After removal of 4 bases from V and 4 bases from J, the junction contained 11 bases not matched to a gene. This CDR3 is 15 amino acids long. Written as DNA, the CDR3 is TGTGCCAGCAGCGACCGACAGGGTGGAGGATACGAGCAGTACTTC. Protein product: CASSDRQGGGYEQYF.

The chain is built from TRBV6-1 and TRBJ2-1; 15 nucleotides align to TRBD2. The CDR3 is 18 residues long. The J segment lost 3 bases and the V segment lost 4 bases, leaving 7 bases of the junction unmatched. Germline V gives CDR1 MNHNS, CDR2 SASEGT. The CDR3, as DNA: TGTGCCAGCAGTGGCGGGACTAGCGGGAGGCTCTTCTACAATGAGCAGTTCTTC. This translates into CASSGGTSGRLFYNEQFF.

This clone was detected a few times. The CDR3 reads CASSLTGQGSRQPQHF. The CDR3 nucleotides are TGTGCCAGCAGCTTAACGGGACAGGGGTCACGGCAGCCCCAGCATTTT. The rearrangement joins TRBV11-2 to TRBJ1-5, with 10 bases aligning to TRBD1. V was clipped by 2 bases and J by 7 bases; unmatched bases: 8. CDR1 is SGHAT, CDR2 FQNNGV, per germline. The CDR3 has 16 residues.

The chain employs TRBV9 and TRBJ1-6, with a possible D match to TRBD1 (5 bases). V was clipped by 4 bases and J by 8 bases, with 16 bases between them. CDR3 length equals 15 residues. Per the germline V gene, CDR1 is SGDLS and CDR2 is YYNGEE. The CDR3 DNA is TGTGCCAGCAGCTCGGGACTCGGGGCAGATTCACCCCTCCACTTT. This sequence encodes CASSSGLGADSPLHF.

The rearrangement links TRBV7-2 to TRBJ2-7; D ambiguous. There are 11 residues in the CDR3. Germline V gene data show CDR1 as SGHTA and CDR2 as FQGNSA. V lost 4 bases and J lost 4, with 5 bases in between. CDR3 amino acids: CASSSLYEQYF. The CDR3 bases are TGTGCCAGCAGCTCCCTTTACGAGCAGTACTTC.

The V and J genes are TRBV5-5 and TRBJ1-2; the D is unclear. CDR1 is SGHKS, CDR2 YYEKEE, per germline (reference sequence). V lost 1 base, J lost 1 base, and 8 bases lay in between. The length of the CDR3 is 14 residues. The CDR3 protein is CASSLNSNNYGYTF. The CDR3 DNA sequence: TGTGCCAGCAGCTTGAACAGCAATAACTATGGCTACACCTTC.

V gene TRBV9 combines with J gene TRBJ2-5; 9 bases are shared with TRBD1. The J call may be wrong; the DNA end is better matched by TRBJ2-7. The CDR3 runs 16 residues. Germline V CDR1 and CDR2: SGDLS, YYNGEE. CDR3 residues: CASSPVDRGYSYEQYF. The CDR3, as DNA: TGTGCCAGCAGCCCGGTAGACAGGGGGTATTCCTACGAGCAGTACTTC.